A single sample is the source of the 28 T cell receptor beta chains below, sequenced in a study of blood T cells in healthy people across ages. PCR was performed a second time for about 7 to 12 cycles using a sample-barcoded 5' primer and a J-beta primer mix. MiXCR, applied by TCRdb to the 5' RACE reads, yields one record per CDR3 protein. This sample has about 800,000 distinct CDR3 sequences, with roughly 25% found just once. These data were likewise used in another study, on T cells of mothers and their children.

The sequenced sample was blood. The receptor source for this set is a boy under 18 in good health.

V usage is TRBV19 and J usage is TRBJ1-1, with D uncertain. Trimming left V 3 bases short and J 1 base short, with 6 bases between. Germline CDR1 LNHDA, CDR2 SQIVND (reference sequence). The CDR3 spans 13 residues. Here the CDR3 DNA reads TGTGCCAGTAGTATCACCAAGAACACTGAAGCTTTCTTT. It specifies CASSITKNTEAFF.

The gene calls are TRBV7-8 and TRBJ1-1, with TRBD1 as a possible D gene (6 bases). The germline V gene encodes CDR1 SGHVS and CDR2 FQNEAQ. The length of the CDR3 is 13 residues. V was pared by 3 bases and J by 8 bases, with 13 bases between. As DNA, the CDR3 is TGTGCCAGCAGCTTGGTGGACAGCAACGAAGCTTTCTTT. Encoded protein: CASSLVDSNEAFF.

The genes are TRBV25-1 and TRBJ2-5; D is undetermined. V lost 1 base to trimming and J lost 5 bases, with 8 bases between them. From germline, CDR1 is MGHDK and CDR2 SYGVNS. The length of the CDR3 is 13 residues. This CDR3 is CASSESLGETQYF. In DNA form, the CDR3 reads TGTGCCAGCAGTGAATCGCTGGGGGAGACCCAGTACTTC.

V gene TRBV7-3 combines with J gene TRBJ2-5; 9 nucleotides line up with TRBD2. Near its end, the DNA agrees better with TRBJ2-1, so the J call may be wrong. This CDR3 region has 16 residues. Germline V gene lookup returns CDR1 SGHTA and CDR2 FQGTGA. The DNA of the CDR3 is TGTGCCAGCAGCTTAATTCCCGCGGGGGGGCCGGGTGAGCAGTTCTTC. Its translation is CASSLIPAGGPGEQFF.

This clonotype was seen at least ten times. V and J are TRBV5-1 and TRBJ2-1, with 12 bases that match TRBD2. The CDR3 loop spans 15 amino acids. With 3 bases clipped from V and 6 bases from J, the junction kept 4 bases outside the gene matches. Germline CDR1 reads SGHRS; CDR2 reads YFSETQ. CDR3 residues: CASSSLAGGGNEQFF. CDR3 nucleotides: TGCGCCAGCAGCTCCCTAGCGGGAGGGGGCAATGAGCAGTTCTTC.

Of note for this clonotype: Compared with germline, one end of the junction differs, possibly owing to a read error. This chain connects TRBV7-9 to TRBJ2-5; D is unresolved. This CDR3 region has 10 residues. Germline V gene sequence: CDR1 SEHNR, CDR2 FQNEAQ (reference sequence). CDR3: CASSPETRSF. The CDR3 DNA follows: TGTGCCAGCAGCCCGGAAACCCGCAGCTTC.

This clonotype was detected only a few times. V is TRBV28 and J is TRBJ2-1; the match to TRBD2 covers 7 bases. This CDR3 contains 13 residues. CDR1 is MDHEN and CDR2 is SYDVKM in the germline V gene. The V and J ends lost 9 bases and 6 bases, in that order; junction bases with no gene match: 8. The CDR3 here is CASLAGERNEQFF. The CDR3 DNA is TGTGCCAGTCTGGCGGGAGAGCGCAATGAGCAGTTCTTC.

The chain combines TRBV20-1 with TRBJ2-5, with D unresolved. Germline V lookup: CDR1 DFQATT, CDR2 SNEGSKA (reference sequence). V lost 4 bases to trimming and J lost 2 bases, with 11 bases between them. The CDR3 spans 13 residues. The DNA for the CDR3 is TGCAGTGCTAACCCCAGCTTACAAGAGACCCAGTACTTC. Translation gives CSANPSLQETQYF.

This clonotype was counted a single time. Given a much more abundant clone one base away, this may be a read error. The chain links TRBV4-1 to TRBJ2-5, with TRBD1 matching 8 bases. Germline-derived CDR1 and CDR2 are MGHRA and YSYEKL. After removal of 1 base from V and 13 bases from J, the junction contained 11 bases not matched to a gene. The CDR3 length is 14 residues. CDR3 sequence (DNA): TGCGCCAGCAGCCAAGGGACAGGGAGATACGAGCGGTACTTC. Residues: CASSQGTGRYERYF.

This chain joins TRBV28 and TRBJ1-4; no reliable D call. This CDR3 has 14 amino acids. Deletions cut 4 bases from V and 14 bases from J, with 20 bases between. Per the germline V gene, CDR1 is MDHEN and CDR2 is SYDVKM. The CDR3 DNA reads as TGTGCCAGCAGTTCCCCGGGGTATACGAGGGTTCTGTTTTTT. Translated: CASSSPGYTRVLFF. Full variable domain (missing parts from reference TRBV28 and TRBJ1-4): DVKVTQSSRYLVKRTGEKVFLECVQDMDHENMFWYRQDPGLGLRLIYFSYDVKMKEKGDIPEGYSVSREKKERFSLILESASTNQTSMYLCASSSPGYTRVLFFGSGTQLSVL.

This clonotype has only a few counts. The J gene is TRBJ2-3, the V gene TRBV20-1; tentative D call: TRBD1 (5 bases). CDR1 and CDR2 (germline): DFQATT, SNEGSKA (reference sequence). V was shortened by 4 bases and J by 2 bases, with 19 bases between the two germline ends. This CDR3 comprises 16 residues. CDR3 protein: CSAMPWAGMVTDTQYF. In DNA, the CDR3 is TGCAGTGCTATGCCTTGGGCAGGGATGGTCACAGATACGCAGTATTTT.

This clonotype came up many times. For the CDR3, the DNA is TGTGCCAGCAGCTTGGGACGGGGCAGGGAGACCCAGTACTTC. Protein: CASSLGRGRETQYF. V and J are TRBV7-2 and TRBJ2-5, with D possibly called TRBD1 or TRBD2 (5 bases each). The V and J ends lost 3 bases and 5 bases respectively, with 13 bases between them. In germline, CDR1 is SGHTA, CDR2 FQGNSA. CDR3 length: 14 amino acids.

This clonotype was seen a few times. V and J are TRBV28 and TRBJ2-1; D is perhaps TRBD1 or TRBD2 (5 bases each). CDR1 MDHEN and CDR2 SYDVKM come from the germline V gene. V lost 4 bases to trimming and J lost 0 bases, with 10 bases between them. The CDR3 sequence is 15 residues long. Here the CDR3 DNA reads TGTGCCAGCAGTTGGGGGACCGGCTCCTACAATGAGCAGTTCTTC. It encodes CASSWGTGSYNEQFF.

This clonotype was detected only a few times. The V and J genes are TRBV3-1 and TRBJ2-2; no definite D call. Trimming removed 4 bases from V and 2 bases from J, with 11 bases in between. This CDR3 comprises 15 residues. Per the germline V gene, CDR1 is LGHDT and CDR2 is YNNKEL (reference sequence). CDR3 nucleotide sequence: TGTGCCAGCAGCCCCGTAGTGGGAAACACCGGGGAGCTGTTTTTT. Its translation is CASSPVVGNTGELFF. Drawing the rest from reference TRBV3-1 and TRBJ2-2, the complete variable domain is DTAVSQTPKYLVTQMGNDKSIKCEQNLGHDTMYWYKQDSKKFLKIMFSYNNKELIINETVPNRFSPKSPDKAHLNLHINSLELGDSAVYFCASSPVVGNTGELFFGEGSRLTVL.

The chain employs TRBV6-1 and TRBJ1-1, with D uncertain. There are 15 residues in the CDR3. Trimming stripped 3 bases from V and 4 bases from J, with 15 bases between. The germline gives CDR1 MNHNS, CDR2 SASEGT. For the CDR3, the DNA is TGTGCCAGCAGTGAGGCAGAGTTAGTGGGCACTGAAGCTTTCTTT. Translation gives CASSEAELVGTEAFF.

This sequence joins TRBV12-3 or TRBV12-4 and TRBJ2-2, with 9 bases fitting TRBD1. V trimming: 6 bases; J trimming: 12 bases; junction bases outside the gene matches: 14. The CDR3 is made up of 15 amino acids. The CDR3 loop reads CASSQAGTGRRKLFF. The CDR3 DNA sequence: TGTGCCAGCAGCCAGGCCGGGACAGGGCGTAGGAAGCTGTTTTTT.

This clonotype was picked up a small number of times. This sequence joins TRBV6-1 and TRBJ2-5; a weak D match, TRBD1 (6 bases). With the DNA end fitting TRBJ2-7 better, the J assignment may be wrong. This CDR3 region has 13 residues. Germline-derived CDR1 and CDR2 are MNHNS and SASEGT. The chain's CDR3 is CASSADRPNEQYF. The CDR3 coding sequence is TGTGCCAGCAGTGCTGACAGGCCGAACGAGCAGTACTTC.

This chain links TRBV12-3 or TRBV12-4 with TRBJ2-2; no reliable D call. This CDR3 contains 15 residues. V was trimmed by 3 bases and J by 0 bases, leaving 8 bases between them. In DNA, the CDR3 is TGTGCCAGCAGTTTGGGTCCTTCGAACACCGGGGAGCTGTTTTTT. It yields the protein CASSLGPSNTGELFF.

This chain uses TRBV7-2 with TRBJ2-5, with D perhaps matching TRBD1 (6 bases). This CDR3 is built from 14 residues. The V and J ends lost 4 bases and 5 bases respectively, with 14 bases between them. CDR1 SGHTA and CDR2 FQGNSA come from the germline V gene. The CDR3 nucleotides read TGTGCCAGCAGCTCGGGTGGGGGCCGCGAGACCCAGTACTTC. Translation gives CASSSGGGRETQYF.

The chain carries TRBV20-1 and TRBJ2-5; 10 bases are shared with TRBD1. With 1 base clipped from V and 5 bases from J, the junction kept 7 bases outside the gene matches. In germline, CDR1 is DFQATT, CDR2 SNEGSKA (reference sequence). This CDR3 is 15 amino acids long. CDR3 DNA: TGCAGTGCTAGAGCGATTGACAGGGGGCATGAGACCCAGTACTTC. It encodes CSARAIDRGHETQYF.

Only a few counts were recorded for this clonotype. The J gene is TRBJ1-6, the V gene TRBV12-3 or TRBV12-4, with 7 positions matching TRBD1. V was pared by 5 bases and J by 9 bases, with 7 bases of the junction left unmatched. The CDR3 runs 14 residues. This CDR3 is CASSDNRGRSPLHF. The DNA for the CDR3 is TGTGCCAGCAGTGACAACAGGGGTCGTTCACCCCTCCACTTT.

The rearrangement links TRBV7-9 to TRBJ1-4; D gene ambiguous. This CDR3 spans 11 amino acids. Germline lookup yields CDR1 SEHNR and CDR2 FQNEAQ (reference sequence). Deletions cut 8 bases from V and 11 bases from J, with 12 bases between. This CDR3 is CASDTEGKLFF. CDR3 DNA: TGTGCCAGCGATACAGAGGGTAAACTGTTTTTT.

This clonotype was picked up a small number of times. The V call is TRBV11-2, the J call TRBJ2-5; D is possibly TRBD1 or TRBD2 (5 bases each). Matching the DNA end better, TRBJ2-1 makes the J call doubtful. The germline CDR1 and CDR2 sequences are SGHAT and FQNNGV. CDR3 length: 15 residues. The CDR3 nucleotides read TGTGCCAGCAGCTTAGTTGGGACGCCGAGCAATGAGCAGTTCTTC. This gives the protein CASSLVGTPSNEQFF.

This clonotype was counted between two and nine times. The CDR3 DNA sequence: TGTGCCATCAGTGAGTCGGACGAAAAACTGTTTTTT. This sequence encodes CAISESDEKLFF. The genes are TRBV10-3 and TRBJ1-4; D unclear. With 0 bases removed from V and 8 bases from J, the gap between germline ends came to 4 bases. Germline CDR1 and CDR2: ENHRY and SYGVKD. The CDR3 is 12 amino acids.

This clonotype was counted between two and nine times. The chain is built from TRBV4-1 and TRBJ2-4; D is undetermined. This CDR3 has 13 amino acids. Trimming left V 4 bases short and J 6 bases short, with 10 bases between. From germline, CDR1 is MGHRA and CDR2 YSYEKL. CDR3 nucleotide sequence: TGCGCCAGCAGCCGGACGGGCGTAAACATTCAGTACTTC. It codes for CASSRTGVNIQYF.

With regard to this clonotype: Germline and junction disagree at one end, which may indicate a read error. This chain uses TRBV29-1 with TRBJ2-1; TRBD2 matches at 9 bases. This CDR3 spans 11 amino acids. The germline V gene has CDR1 SQVTM and CDR2 ANQGSEA. The CDR3 DNA sequence: TGCAGCGTTGAAGATCCTCTAGCGGGAATCTTC. Translating it yields CSVEDPLAGIF.

J is TRBJ2-5 and V is TRBV5-6; 11 nucleotides line up with TRBD1. The J call may be mistaken, given a closer DNA end match to TRBJ2-7. The CDR3 has 14 amino acids. Germline V gene lookup returns CDR1 SGHDT and CDR2 YYEEEE. DNA for the CDR3: TGTGCCAGCAGTAGGGACAGGGGGTTCTACGAGCAGTACTTC. Translation: CASSRDRGFYEQYF.

This chain connects TRBV20-1 to TRBJ2-2, with 12 bases aligning to TRBD2. The germline V gene has CDR1 DFQATT and CDR2 SNEGSKA (reference sequence). Unmatched junction bases numbered 11, after V lost 5 bases and J lost 7 bases. The CDR3 extends over 16 amino acids. The CDR3 DNA sequence: TGCAGTGCTCGCGGACTAGCGGGATTCCTGGACGGGGAGCTGTTTTTT. This codes for CSARGLAGFLDGELFF.